Included here is one T cell receptor beta chain sequence, with context. The antigen is unknown. TCRB transcripts that were expressed got sequenced, as all of the isolated RNA had been reverse transcribed. The repertoire was sequenced with immunoSEQ multiplex PCR; TCRdb's copy has only in-frame clones and lacks some. This table has 150,000 to 190,000 clones, 11% appearing once. These data originate in a study of beta chain features in type 1 diabetes. Study observations and caveats: Among patients with Type 1 diabetes, TCRB CDR3s were moderately but significantly shorter in every one of the four CD4+ subsets. A potential PCR bias toward shorter templates would be equal in patient and control samples.

Sequenced material: central memory CD4+ T cells from blood. This clonotype originated in a man aged 18 to 29 in good health.

The CDR3, as DNA: TGTGCCAGCAGTGGGGGAGCGGGACTGGGAAGAAAGACCCAGTACTTC. It encodes CASSGGAGLGRKTQYF. The genes are TRBV27 and TRBJ2-5, with 7 bases fitting TRBD2. Germline CDR1 MNHEY, CDR2 SMNVEV (reference sequence). This CDR3 contains 16 residues. V gave up 5 bases and J gave up 6 bases; unmatched junction bases: 15.